This T cell receptor beta chain appears in the sequencing data of a study of T cells in Graves' hyperthyroidism and ophthalmopathy. Points from the study as a whole: Model output signaled ophthalmopathy a median approximately six months ahead of onset.

This CDR3 comprises 13 residues. Germline V gene lookup returns CDR1 GTSNPN and CDR2 SVGIG (reference sequence). V was shortened by 0 bases and J by 5 bases, with 11 bases between the two germline ends. RNA transcripts yielded amplified TCR beta CDR3 regions. HTBI primers drove first-round RT-PCR of the TCR CDR3. TCRdb ran MiXCR on the multiplex PCR reads and lists one entry per CDR3 protein. In the table there are 300,000 to 400,000 distinct CDR3 sequences, 15% to 20% of which are singletons. The sample holds many counts of this clonotype. The antigen remains undetermined. The V and J genes are TRBV30 and TRBJ2-7; D may be TRBD1 (5 bases). The TCR sequence derives from a woman aged 45-65 years with Graves' hyperthyroidism. The source material was blood. The CDR3 nucleotides are TGTGCCTGGAGTGTTCAGGGAAACCACGAGCAGTACTTC. This translates into CAWSVQGNHEQYF.